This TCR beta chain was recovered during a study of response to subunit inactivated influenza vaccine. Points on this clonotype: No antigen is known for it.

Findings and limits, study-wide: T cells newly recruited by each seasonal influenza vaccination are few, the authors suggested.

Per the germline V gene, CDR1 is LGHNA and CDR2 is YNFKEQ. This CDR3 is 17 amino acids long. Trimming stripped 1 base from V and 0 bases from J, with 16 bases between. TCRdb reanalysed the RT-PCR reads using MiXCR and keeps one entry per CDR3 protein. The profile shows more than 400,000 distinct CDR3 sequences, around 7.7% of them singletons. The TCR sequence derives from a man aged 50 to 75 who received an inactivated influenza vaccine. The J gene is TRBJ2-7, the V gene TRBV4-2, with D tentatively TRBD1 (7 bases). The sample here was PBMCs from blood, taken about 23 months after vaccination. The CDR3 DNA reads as TGTGCCAGCAGCCAAGTGTCGCGGCGGGACAGCTCCTACGAGCAGTACTTC. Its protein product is CASSQVSRRDSSYEQYF.